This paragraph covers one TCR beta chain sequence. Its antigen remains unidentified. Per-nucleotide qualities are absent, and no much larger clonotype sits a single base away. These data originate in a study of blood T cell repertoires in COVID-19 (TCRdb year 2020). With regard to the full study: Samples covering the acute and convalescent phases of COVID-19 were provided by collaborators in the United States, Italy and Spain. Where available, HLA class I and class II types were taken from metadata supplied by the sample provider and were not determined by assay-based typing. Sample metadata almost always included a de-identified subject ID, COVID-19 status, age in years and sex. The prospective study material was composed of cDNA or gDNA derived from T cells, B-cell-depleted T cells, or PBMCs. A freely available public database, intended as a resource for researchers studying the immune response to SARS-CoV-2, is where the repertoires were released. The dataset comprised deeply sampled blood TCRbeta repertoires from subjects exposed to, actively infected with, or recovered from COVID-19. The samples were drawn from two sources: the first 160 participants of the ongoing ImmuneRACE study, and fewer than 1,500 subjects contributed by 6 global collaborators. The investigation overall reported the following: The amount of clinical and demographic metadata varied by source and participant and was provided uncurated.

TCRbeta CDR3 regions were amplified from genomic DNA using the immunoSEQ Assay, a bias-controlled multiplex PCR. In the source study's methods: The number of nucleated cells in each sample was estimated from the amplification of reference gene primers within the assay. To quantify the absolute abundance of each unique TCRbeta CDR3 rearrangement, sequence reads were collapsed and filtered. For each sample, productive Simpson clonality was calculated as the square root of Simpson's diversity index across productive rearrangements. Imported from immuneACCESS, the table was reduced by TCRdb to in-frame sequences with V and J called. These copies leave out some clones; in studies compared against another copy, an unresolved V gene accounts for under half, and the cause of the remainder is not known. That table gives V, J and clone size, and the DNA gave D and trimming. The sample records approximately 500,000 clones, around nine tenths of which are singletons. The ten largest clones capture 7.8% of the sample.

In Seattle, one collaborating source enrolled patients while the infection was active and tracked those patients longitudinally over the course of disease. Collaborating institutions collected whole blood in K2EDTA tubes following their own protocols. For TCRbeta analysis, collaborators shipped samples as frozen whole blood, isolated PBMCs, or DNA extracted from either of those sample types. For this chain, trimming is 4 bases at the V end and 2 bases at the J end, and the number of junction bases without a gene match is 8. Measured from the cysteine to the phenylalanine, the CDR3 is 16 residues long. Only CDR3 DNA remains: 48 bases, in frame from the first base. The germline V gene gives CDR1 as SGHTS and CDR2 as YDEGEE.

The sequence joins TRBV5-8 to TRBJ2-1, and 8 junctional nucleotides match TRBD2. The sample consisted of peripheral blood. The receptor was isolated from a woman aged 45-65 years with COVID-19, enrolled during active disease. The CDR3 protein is CASSARGGSAYNEQFF. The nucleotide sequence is TGTGCCAGCAGCGCCCGGGGGGGGTCAGCCTACAATGAGCAGTTCTTC. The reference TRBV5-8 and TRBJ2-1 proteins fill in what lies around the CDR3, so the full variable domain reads EAGVTQSPTHLIKTRGQQATLRCSPISGHTSVYWYQQALGLGLQFLLWYDEGEERNRGNFPPRFSGRQFPNYSSELNVNALELEDSALYLCASSARGGSAYNEQFFGPGTRLTVL.